These T cell receptor beta chains were read from a single sample in a study of shared clonotypes between healthy human individuals. The method was immunoSEQ multiplex PCR; TCRdb's version includes in-frame clones alone and lacks a portion of them. This sample has 1.4 million to 1.5 million clones, with roughly 96% found just once. The sample taken for sequencing was naive CD4+ T cells sorted from blood. The source is a man aged 30 to 45 in good health. CDR3s include the opening cysteine and the closing phenylalanine or tryptophan. The order of the fields is clone size, D gene, V gene, J gene, CDR3 protein, CDR3 DNA. The D gene is left open where the match is weak. Clone size appears in some rows only: once, few, many, or a class for an expanded clone.

clone size: .; D gene: .; V gene: TRBV9; J gene: TRBJ2-2; CDR3 protein: CASSVVQRANTGELFF; CDR3 DNA: TGTGCCAGCAGCGTAGTTCAGCGGGCTAACACCGGGGAGCTGTTTTTT
clone size: .; D gene: .; V gene: TRBV7-2; J gene: TRBJ1-5; CDR3 protein: CASSLAPGSNQPQHF; CDR3 DNA: TGTGCCAGCAGCTTAGCTCCAGGGAGCAATCAGCCCCAGCATTTT
clone size: .; D gene: .; V gene: TRBV4-3; J gene: TRBJ1-2; CDR3 protein: CASSQVGIYGYTF; CDR3 DNA: TGCGCCAGCAGCCAAGTTGGCATCTATGGCTACACCTTC
clone size: .; D gene: .; V gene: TRBV28; J gene: TRBJ2-7; CDR3 protein: CASSLAPGSYEQYF; CDR3 DNA: TGTGCCAGCAGTTTAGCACCGGGGTCTTACGAGCAGTACTTC
clone size: .; D gene: .; V gene: TRBV18; J gene: TRBJ2-1; CDR3 protein: CASSPREFWSSYNEQFF; CDR3 DNA: TGTGCCAGCTCACCACGAGAGTTTTGGAGCTCCTACAATGAGCAGTTCTTC
clone size: .; D gene: .; V gene: TRBV6-6; J gene: TRBJ2-1; CDR3 protein: CASSYRDNNEQFF; CDR3 DNA: TGTGCCAGCAGTTACAGGGACAACAATGAGCAGTTCTTC
clone size: .; D gene: .; V gene: TRBV4-3; J gene: TRBJ2-7; CDR3 protein: CASSQGSYSSSYEQYF; CDR3 DNA: TGCGCCAGCAGCCAAGGAAGTTACTCCTCTTCCTACGAGCAGTACTTC
clone size: .; D gene: .; V gene: TRBV29-1; J gene: TRBJ2-1; CDR3 protein: CSVERAESYNEQFF; CDR3 DNA: TGCAGCGTGGAGCGGGCGGAATCCTACAATGAGCAGTTCTTC
clone size: .; D gene: TRBD2; V gene: TRBV10-1; J gene: TRBJ2-1; CDR3 protein: CASSKTSGSPYNEQFF; CDR3 DNA: TGCGCCAGCAGTAAAACTAGCGGGAGCCCATACAATGAGCAGTTCTTC
clone size: .; D gene: .; V gene: TRBV11-3; J gene: TRBJ1-1; CDR3 protein: CASSRQGTSEAFF; CDR3 DNA: TGTGCCAGCAGCCGCCAGGGTACGTCTGAAGCTTTCTTT
clone size: .; D gene: .; V gene: TRBV9; J gene: TRBJ2-7; CDR3 protein: CASSQSYGYVYEQYF; CDR3 DNA: TGTGCCAGCAGCCAATCGTACGGGTACGTTTACGAGCAGTACTTC
clone size: .; D gene: .; V gene: TRBV7-9; J gene: TRBJ2-2; CDR3 protein: CASSPTFSGTLGASGELFF; CDR3 DNA: TGTGCCAGCAGTCCCACCTTTAGCGGTACTCTGGGCGCCTCCGGGGAGCTGTTTTTT
clone size: .; D gene: TRBD1; V gene: TRBV25-1; J gene: TRBJ2-2; CDR3 protein: CASSPRQGANTGELFF; CDR3 DNA: TGTGCCAGCAGTCCACGACAGGGGGCGAACACCGGGGAGCTGTTTTTT
clone size: .; D gene: TRBD2; V gene: TRBV28; J gene: TRBJ2-1; CDR3 protein: CASTFLWGSGSPPYYNEQFF; CDR3 DNA: TGTGCCAGCACTTTCCTTTGGGGTAGCGGGAGTCCCCCCTATTACAATGAGCAGTTCTTC
clone size: .; D gene: .; V gene: TRBV7-2; J gene: TRBJ2-2; CDR3 protein: CASSFVGELFF; CDR3 DNA: TGTGCCAGCAGCTTCGTCGGGGAGCTGTTTTTT
clone size: .; D gene: .; V gene: TRBV7-6; J gene: TRBJ1-5; CDR3 protein: CASSLEGGWPQHF; CDR3 DNA: TGTGCCAGCAGCTTAGAGGGCGGATGGCCCCAGCATTTT
clone size: .; D gene: .; V gene: TRBV25-1; J gene: TRBJ2-7; CDR3 protein: CASSEYRDRDEQYF; CDR3 DNA: TGTGCCAGCAGTGAATATAGGGACCGGGACGAGCAGTACTTC
clone size: .; D gene: TRBD2; V gene: TRBV28; J gene: TRBJ2-7; CDR3 protein: CASRTSGQYEQYF; CDR3 DNA: TGTGCCAGCCGGACTAGCGGGCAGTACGAGCAGTACTTC
clone size: .; D gene: .; V gene: TRBV28; J gene: TRBJ2-3; CDR3 protein: CASSPGITDTQYF; CDR3 DNA: TGTGCCAGCAGCCCAGGGATCACAGATACGCAGTATTTT
clone size: .; D gene: .; V gene: TRBV25-1; J gene: TRBJ2-3; CDR3 protein: CASSEFPLQDTQYF; CDR3 DNA: TGTGCCAGCAGTGAATTCCCCCTTCAAGATACGCAGTATTTT
clone size: .; D gene: .; V gene: TRBV10-3; J gene: TRBJ2-2; CDR3 protein: CAISALPSGELFF; CDR3 DNA: TGTGCCATCAGTGCGCTCCCTTCCGGGGAGCTGTTTTTT
clone size: .; D gene: .; V gene: TRBV2; J gene: TRBJ1-4; CDR3 protein: CASQDYGANEKLFF; CDR3 DNA: TGTGCCAGCCAAGATTACGGGGCGAATGAAAAACTGTTTTTT
clone size: .; D gene: TRBD2; V gene: TRBV7-9; J gene: TRBJ2-5; CDR3 protein: CASSSTVAGETQYF; CDR3 DNA: TGTGCCAGCAGCTCGACAGTAGCGGGAGAGACCCAGTACTTC
clone size: .; D gene: TRBD2; V gene: TRBV19; J gene: TRBJ2-3; CDR3 protein: CASSLRTSYTQYF; CDR3 DNA: TGTGCCAGTAGTCTCAGGACTAGCTATACGCAGTATTTT
clone size: once; D gene: .; V gene: TRBV27; J gene: TRBJ2-7; CDR3 protein: CASSIHWRGATYEQYF; CDR3 DNA: TGTGCCAGCAGTATACACTGGAGGGGAGCGACCTACGAGCAGTACTTC
clone size: .; D gene: TRBD1; V gene: TRBV27; J gene: TRBJ1-3; CDR3 protein: CASSPRRGLGNTIYF; CDR3 DNA: TGTGCCAGCAGTCCCCGCAGGGGGCTCGGAAACACCATATATTTT
clone size: .; D gene: .; V gene: TRBV21-1; J gene: TRBJ1-2; CDR3 protein: CASSKVGNGSYGYTF; CDR3 DNA: .
clone size: .; D gene: TRBD1; V gene: TRBV7-8; J gene: TRBJ1-1; CDR3 protein: CASSPRDRGLVTEAFF; CDR3 DNA: TGTGCCAGCAGCCCCCGGGACAGGGGGCTAGTCACTGAAGCTTTCTTT
clone size: .; D gene: .; V gene: TRBV29-1; J gene: TRBJ2-5; CDR3 protein: CSVEWASGLETQYF; CDR3 DNA: TGCAGCGTTGAATGGGCCTCGGGTTTAGAGACCCAGTACTTC
clone size: .; D gene: .; V gene: TRBV27; J gene: TRBJ2-2; CDR3 protein: CASSYGPRGLNTGELFF; CDR3 DNA: TGTGCCAGCAGTTATGGCCCGCGGGGACTGAACACCGGGGAGCTGTTTTTT
clone size: .; D gene: .; V gene: TRBV6-6; J gene: TRBJ2-3; CDR3 protein: CASSYTASSTDTQYF; CDR3 DNA: TGTGCCAGCAGTTACACGGCTAGTAGCACAGATACGCAGTATTTT
clone size: .; D gene: TRBD2; V gene: TRBV19; J gene: TRBJ2-3; CDR3 protein: CATGSASGYTDTQYF; CDR3 DNA: TGTGCCACGGGTAGCGCTAGCGGATACACAGATACGCAGTATTTT
clone size: .; D gene: .; V gene: TRBV19; J gene: TRBJ2-1; CDR3 protein: CASSPQTRGLTEQFF; CDR3 DNA: TGTGCCAGTAGTCCCCAGACCCGTGGTCTCACTGAGCAGTTCTTC
clone size: .; D gene: .; V gene: TRBV28; J gene: TRBJ1-2; CDR3 protein: CASSSIGYTF; CDR3 DNA: TGTGCCAGCAGTTCTATTGGCTACACCTTC
clone size: .; D gene: TRBD2; V gene: TRBV7-2; J gene: TRBJ2-3; CDR3 protein: CASSLVGQRGDTDTQYF; CDR3 DNA: TGTGCCAGCAGCTTAGTCGGTCAGCGGGGAGACACAGATACGCAGTATTTT
clone size: .; D gene: TRBD2; V gene: TRBV2; J gene: TRBJ2-5; CDR3 protein: CASRLTSGSKYQETQYF; CDR3 DNA: TGTGCCAGCAGGTTGACTAGCGGGAGTAAATACCAAGAGACCCAGTACTTC